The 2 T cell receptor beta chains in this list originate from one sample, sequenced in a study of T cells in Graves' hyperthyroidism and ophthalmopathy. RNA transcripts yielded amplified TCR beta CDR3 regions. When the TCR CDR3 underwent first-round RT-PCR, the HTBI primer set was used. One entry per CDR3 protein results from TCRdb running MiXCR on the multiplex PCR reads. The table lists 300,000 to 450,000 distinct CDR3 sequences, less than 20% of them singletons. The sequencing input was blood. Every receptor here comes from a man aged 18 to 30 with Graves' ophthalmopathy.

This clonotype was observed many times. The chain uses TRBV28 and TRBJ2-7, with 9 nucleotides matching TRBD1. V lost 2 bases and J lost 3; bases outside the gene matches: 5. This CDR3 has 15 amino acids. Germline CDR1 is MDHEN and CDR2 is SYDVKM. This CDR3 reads CASSLRTGVYYEQYF. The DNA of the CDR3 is TGTGCCAGCAGTTTACGGACAGGGGTTTACTACGAGCAGTACTTC.

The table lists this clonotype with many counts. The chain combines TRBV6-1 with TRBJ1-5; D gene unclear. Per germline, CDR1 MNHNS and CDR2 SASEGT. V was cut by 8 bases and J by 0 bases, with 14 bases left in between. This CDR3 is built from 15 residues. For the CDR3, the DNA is TGTGCCAGCGAGGCAGGACCTTATAGCAATCAGCCCCAGCATTTT. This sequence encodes CASEAGPYSNQPQHF.